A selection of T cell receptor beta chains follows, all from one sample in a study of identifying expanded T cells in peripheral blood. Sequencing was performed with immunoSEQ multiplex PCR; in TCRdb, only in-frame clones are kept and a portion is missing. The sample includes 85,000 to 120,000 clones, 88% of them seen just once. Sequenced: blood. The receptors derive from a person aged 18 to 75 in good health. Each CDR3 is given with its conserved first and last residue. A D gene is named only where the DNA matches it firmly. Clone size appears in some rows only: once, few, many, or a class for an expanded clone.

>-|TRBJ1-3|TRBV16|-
TGTGCCAGCAGCCAATCGAGGGGTTCGGACACCATATATTTT
CASSQSRGSDTIYF
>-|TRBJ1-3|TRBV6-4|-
TGTGCCAGCAAGACAGGCTATGGAAACACCATATATTTT
CASKTGYGNTIYF
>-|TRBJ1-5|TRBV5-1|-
TGCGCCAGCAGCTTCAGCGGTGGGGATCAGCCCCAGCATTTT
CASSFSGGDQPQHF
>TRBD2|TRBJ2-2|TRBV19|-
TGTGCCAGTAGTCCCCGGGAGGGTGTAGGGGAGCTGTTTTTT
CASSPREGVGELFF
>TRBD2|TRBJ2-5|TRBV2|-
TGTGCCAGCAGTGGCACTAGCGGGTTTTTCCAAGAGACCCAGTACTTC
CASSGTSGFFQETQYF
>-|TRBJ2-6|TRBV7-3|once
TGTGCCAGCAGCTTAATTGGCAGGAGCTCTGGGGCCAACGTCCTGACTTTC
CASSLIGRSSGANVLTF
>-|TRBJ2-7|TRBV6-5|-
TGTGCCAGCTCTTTCCGGGGCAGGGCACACTACGAGCAGTACTTC
CASSFRGRAHYEQYF
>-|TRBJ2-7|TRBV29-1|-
TGCAGCGTTCGAGGGAACGAGCAGTACTTC
CSVRGNEQYF
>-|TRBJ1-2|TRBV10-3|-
TGTGCCATCAGTGAGTTGACAGGCGTATCCTTCGGCTACACCTTC
CAISELTGVSFGYTF
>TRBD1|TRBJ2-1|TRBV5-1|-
TGCGCCAGCAACCCTTCAGGCCAGGGGGCATGGGGTGAGCAGTTCTTC
CASNPSGQGAWGEQFF